This TCR beta chain is drawn from a study of shared clonotypes between healthy human individuals. The repertoire was sequenced with immunoSEQ multiplex PCR; TCRdb's copy has only in-frame clones and lacks some. The sample yields 1.4 million to 1.5 million clones, around 95% seen once. On this clone itself: The same CDR3 also results from other DNA sequences found in this sample.

V shed 0 bases and J shed 0 bases, with 6 bases lying between them. This CDR3 region has 15 residues. In germline, CDR1 is SGDLS, CDR2 YYNGEE. All of the donors resided in Nashville, Tennessee, and each was a Caucasian adult. Specimen: naive CD4+ T cells sorted from blood. Subset indicated: CD45RA+ positively selected. The rearrangement joins TRBV9 to TRBJ1-4; a weak D match, TRBD1 (6 bases). This TCR was sampled from a man aged 25 to 40 in good health. The CDR3 nucleotides are TGTGCCAGCAGCGTAGGGACAGCAACTAATGAAAAACTGTTTTTT. It specifies CASSVGTATNEKLFF.